The TCR beta chain under discussion was sequenced for a study of T-cell reconstitution after alpha-beta-depleted transplantation in children. This sample's TCRbeta library carried unique molecular identifier barcodes. MiXCR, run by TCRdb on the PCR reads, gives a single entry per CDR3 protein. The sample yields roughly 350,000 distinct CDR3 sequences, around 10% seen once. Looked up from germline, CDR1 is SGHDT and CDR2 is YYEEEE. The CDR3 sequence is 15 residues long. Trimming at V came to 3 bases and at J to 1 base, leaving 5 bases not matched to a gene. The sample in question was PBMCs from the stem cell graft donor, obtained from the stem cell graft. This chain links TRBV5-6 with TRBJ1-1, with 8 bases matching TRBD1. The origin of this receptor is a human donor who donated a stem cell graft to a child with acute lymphoblastic leukemia. In nucleotides, the CDR3 is TGTGCCAGCAGCTCCGAGACAGGGGCGAACACTGAAGCTTTCTTT. Its translation: CASSSETGANTEAFF.